Below, 21 T cell receptor beta chains from the same sample are listed, as sequenced in a study of PD-1 blockade in mismatch repair-deficient tumors. The data were produced by immunoSEQ multiplex PCR, yet TCRdb's version contains in-frame clones alone and is incomplete. The table shows around 100,000 clones, with 70% to 80% occurring only once. This material consisted of peripheral blood, taken around 60 weeks after starting pembrolizumab. These receptors were taken from an adult with mismatch repair-deficient cancer.

The rearrangement joins TRBV2 to TRBJ2-7, with 8 bases aligning to TRBD1. CDR1 and CDR2 from the germline V gene are SNHLY and FYNNEI. The CDR3 has 14 amino acids. Trimming took 6 bases from V and 0 from J; bases not matched to a gene: 4. The CDR3 coding sequence is TGTGCCAGCAGGGGACAGGACTACTCCTACGAGCAGTACTTC. Its protein is CASRGQDYSYEQYF.

This CDR3 reads CASSIRNARDSYTF. CDR3 nucleotide sequence: TGTGCCAGTAGTATCAGAAATGCACGGGACAGCTACACCTTC. V gene TRBV19 combines with J gene TRBJ1-2, with D perhaps TRBD1 (6 bases). The CDR3 runs 14 residues. Germline V CDR1 and CDR2: LNHDA, SQIVND (reference sequence). Trimming took off 3 bases at V and 9 bases at J, with 17 bases between the two ends.

The rearrangement links TRBV5-4 to TRBJ2-7; 11 nucleotides agree with TRBD1. Per the germline V gene, CDR1 is SGHNT and CDR2 is YYREEE (reference sequence). The CDR3 loop spans 14 amino acids. The junction had 3 bases not matched to a gene; V was cut back by 3 bases and J by 4 bases. CDR3 sequence: CASSWTGGGYEQYF. CDR3 in DNA: TGTGCCAGCAGCTGGACAGGGGGCGGGTACGAGCAGTACTTC.

The chain uses TRBV5-1 and TRBJ2-6; no firm D call. Germline V CDR1 and CDR2: SGHRS, YFSETQ. This CDR3 contains 16 residues. V was shortened by 0 bases and J by 2 bases, with 9 bases between the two germline ends. CDR3 DNA sequence: TGCGCCAGCAGCTTGGGAGGCCTAACTGGGGCCAACGTCCTGACTTTC. Amino acid sequence: CASSLGGLTGANVLTF.

In this sample, this clone turned up once. The chain links TRBV25-1 to TRBJ2-3; D not resolved. CDR3 length: 13 residues. V was pared by 6 bases and J by 1 base, with 8 bases between. Germline loops: CDR1 MGHDK, CDR2 SYGVNS. This chain's CDR3 is CASSREGTDTQYF. In nucleotides, the CDR3 is TGTGCCAGCAGCCGAGAAGGCACAGATACGCAGTATTTT.

This clone was seen once. J is TRBJ1-5 and V is TRBV7-2; 7 positions agree with TRBD1. CDR1 is SGHTA and CDR2 is FQGNSA in the germline V gene. The CDR3 consists of 16 residues. V trimming: 5 bases; J trimming: 6 bases; junction bases outside the gene matches: 13. This CDR3 reads CASSRSDRVGVQPQHF. The CDR3 bases are TGTGCCAGCAGCCGATCAGACAGGGTAGGAGTTCAGCCCCAGCATTTT.

Ten or more counts support this clone. The chain joins TRBV6-5 to TRBJ2-7; 7 nucleotides match TRBD2. The CDR3 has 14 residues. The J segment lost 7 bases and the V segment lost 5 bases, leaving 11 bases of the junction unmatched. The V gene's germline CDR1 is MNHEY and CDR2 SVGAGI. CDR3 amino acids: CASSRTSTSAEQYF. The CDR3 DNA reads TGTGCCAGCAGTAGAACCTCAACTAGCGCTGAGCAGTACTTC.

A few counts support this clone. The rearrangement joins TRBV5-4 to TRBJ2-1, with D perhaps matching TRBD2 (5 bases). The CDR3 has 16 residues. Germline V gene lookup returns CDR1 SGHNT and CDR2 YYREEE (reference sequence). The V and J ends lost 3 bases and 0 bases respectively, with 13 bases between them. CDR3 loop: CASSSSVAGSYNEQFF. The CDR3 nucleotides read TGTGCCAGCAGCTCCTCAGTCGCGGGCTCCTACAATGAGCAGTTCTTC.

V is TRBV7-9 and J is TRBJ2-5, with TRBD2 matching 8 bases. CDR3 length: 14 residues. The J segment lost 4 bases and the V segment lost 5 bases, leaving 6 bases of the junction unmatched. Germline loops: CDR1 SEHNR, CDR2 FQNEAQ (reference sequence). CDR3 region: CASSQGLGVETQYF. CDR3 DNA: TGTGCCAGCAGCCAGGGACTAGGGGTAGAGACCCAGTACTTC.

This chain uses TRBV2 with TRBJ2-7, with 10 positions matching TRBD1. The germline CDR1 and CDR2 sequences are SNHLY and FYNNEI. This CDR3 has 16 amino acids. With 4 bases clipped from V and 2 bases from J, the junction kept 8 bases outside the gene matches. The chain's CDR3 is CASSGGTGTGAYEQYF. CDR3 nucleotides: TGTGCCAGCAGTGGAGGTACCGGGACAGGGGCCTACGAGCAGTACTTC.

The V gene is TRBV7-6, the J gene TRBJ2-2, with 7 bases lining up with TRBD1. The CDR3 consists of 17 residues. With V trimmed by 3 bases and J by 5 bases, 12 bases remained unmatched. CDR1 and CDR2 (germline): SGHVS, FNYEAQ. The CDR3 protein is CASSFKGAHRGTGELFF. The CDR3 coding sequence is TGTGCCAGCAGCTTTAAGGGGGCACATAGGGGGACCGGGGAGCTGTTTTTT.

The rearrangement joins TRBV6-5 to TRBJ2-1; the D is unclear. The CDR3 sequence is 12 residues long. Trimming shortened V by 3 bases and J by 7 bases, and 7 bases separated the two germline ends. The V gene's germline CDR1 is MNHEY and CDR2 SVGAGI. The CDR3 loop reads CASSYPGNEQFF. CDR3 nucleotide sequence: TGTGCCAGCAGTTATCCCGGAAATGAGCAGTTCTTC.

V and J are TRBV11-3 and TRBJ1-1, with D perhaps matching TRBD1 (6 bases). Germline-derived CDR1 and CDR2 are SGHNT and YENEEA. V was shortened by 5 bases and J by 8 bases, with 15 bases between the two germline ends. CDR3 size: 13 residues. In DNA form, the CDR3 reads TGTGCCAGCAGCCCTGAAACAGGGATAGAAGCTTTCTTT. This translates into CASSPETGIEAFF.

The V call is TRBV4-1, the J call TRBJ2-6; D is perhaps TRBD2 (5 bases). The CDR3 totals 21 residues. CDR1 is MGHRA, CDR2 YSYEKL, per germline. Trimming shortened V by 1 base and J by 0 bases, and 22 bases separated the two germline ends. The CDR3 is CASSQVGAGWELSSGANVLTF. CDR3 bases: TGCGCCAGCAGCCAAGTGGGCGCCGGGTGGGAGTTGAGCTCTGGGGCCAACGTCCTGACTTTC.

The chain recombines TRBV28 with TRBJ2-1; D remains ambiguous. Trimming took off 8 bases at V and 4 bases at J, with 9 bases between the two ends. Germline V gene sequence: CDR1 MDHEN, CDR2 SYDVKM. The CDR3 extends over 12 amino acids. CDR3 residues: CASGRTYNEQFF. CDR3 nucleotide sequence: TGTGCCAGCGGCAGGACGTACAATGAGCAGTTCTTC.

This chain uses TRBV29-1 with TRBJ1-2; D gene unclear. CDR1 and CDR2 (germline): SQVTM, ANQGSEA. The CDR3 is 15 residues long. V was pared by 0 bases and J by 0 bases, with 11 bases between. CDR3 protein: CSVEEGRRANYGYTF. The DNA for the CDR3 is TGCAGCGTTGAAGAGGGTCGACGGGCTAACTATGGCTACACCTTC. The entire variable domain, with the rest obtained from reference TRBV29-1 and TRBJ1-2, is as follows: SAVISQKPSRDICQRGTSLTIQCQVDSQVTMMFWYRQQPGQSLTLIATANQGSEATYESGFVIDKFPISRPNLTFSTLTVSNMSPEDSSIYLCSVEEGRRANYGYTFGSGTRLTVV.

This chain joins TRBV7-8 and TRBJ1-2; TRBD1 might be the D (6 bases). The CDR3 loop spans 13 amino acids. CDR1 is SGHVS, CDR2 FQNEAQ, per germline. Trimming removed 4 bases at V and 4 bases at J, with 10 bases between. Here the CDR3 DNA reads TGTGCCAGCAGCTCAGGGGTTGGCTATGGCTACACCTTC. This gives the protein CASSSGVGYGYTF.

The J gene is TRBJ2-5, the V gene TRBV18; 10 positions match TRBD1. Gene TRBJ2-7 matches the end of the DNA better, so the J call may be wrong. Germline CDR1 KGHSH, CDR2 LQKENI. The CDR3 is 15 residues long. The CDR3 is CASSVLPGQGTEQYF. The CDR3 DNA is TGTGCCAGTTCCGTTCTACCGGGACAGGGGACCGAGCAGTACTTC.

The table lists this clone with a few counts. J is TRBJ1-2 and V is TRBV25-1; D may be TRBD1 (5 bases). Germline lookup yields CDR1 MGHDK and CDR2 SYGVNS. Between the trimmed V and J ends, which lost 1 base and 1 base, there was a span of 7 bases. CDR3 length equals 14 residues. As DNA, the CDR3 is TGTGCCAGCAGTGAATGGGGGGATAACTATGGCTACACCTTC. Translation: CASSEWGDNYGYTF.

This clone was seen only once. The chain joins TRBV11-3 to TRBJ1-1; unclear D gene. V was shortened by 2 bases and J by 11 bases, with 21 bases between the two germline ends. This CDR3 is built from 15 residues. CDR1 SGHNT and CDR2 YENEEA come from the germline V gene. CDR3 DNA sequence: TGTGCCAGCAGCTTATTGGCCGGGCACCGAATAGTGGCTTTCTTT. It codes for CASSLLAGHRIVAFF.

The sample holds a few counts of this clone. The V call is TRBV13, the J call TRBJ2-7, with D unresolved. CDR1 is PRHDT and CDR2 is FYEKMQ in the germline V gene (reference sequence). Between the trimmed V and J ends, which lost 5 bases and 3 bases, there was a span of 11 bases. The CDR3 contains 13 residues. CDR3 coding DNA: TGTGCCAGCAGCCCAAGTGGGGACTACGAGCAGTACTTC. Translated, it gives CASSPSGDYEQYF.